What follows are 7 T cell receptor beta chains derived from one specimen sequenced in a study of spatial heterogeneity in lung cancer. General study results and limits: Expanded intratumoral alpha and beta TCR counts tracked tumor mutation counts.

Documented time point: sample taken at primary tumor resection. No antigen has been identified for these receptors. TCRdb re-analysed the 5' RACE reads in MiXCR, keeping a single row per CDR3 protein. This table holds just under 5,000 distinct CDR3 sequences, over 10% found once. This sample comprised lung tumor tissue, obtained at surgery. Every receptor here comes from a female donor with early-stage non-small cell lung cancer.

This clonotype is termed medium-sized. The chain recombines TRBV9 with TRBJ2-2, with 8 bases identical to TRBD1. The CDR3 contains 17 residues. Germline assignment: CDR1 SGDLS and CDR2 YYNGEE. V shed 0 bases and J 4 bases; nucleotides not matched to a gene: 8. For the CDR3, the DNA is TGTGCCAGCAGCGTAGGAACAGGGGGTGCGGCCACCGGGGAGCTGTTTTTT. Residues: CASSVGTGGAATGELFF. Based on the CDR3 plus reference TRBV9 and TRBJ2-2, the full variable domain is DSGVTQTPKHLITATGQRVTLRCSPRSGDLSVYWYQQSLDQGLQFLIQYYNGEERAKGNILERFSAQQFPDLHSELNLSSLELGDSALYFCASSVGTGGAATGELFFGEGSRLTVL.

The chain joins TRBV20-1 to TRBJ2-7, with 11 bases that match TRBD1. Germline assignment: CDR1 DFQATT and CDR2 SNEGSKA (reference sequence). The CDR3 extends over 13 amino acids. Trimming removed 3 bases from V and 7 bases from J; junction bases left unmatched: 5. The CDR3 DNA follows: TGCAGTGCTAGGGACAGGGGGCGCGATGAGCAGTACTTC. It translates to CSARDRGRDEQYF.

This clonotype showed up just a few times. V usage is TRBV6-6 and J usage is TRBJ2-7; D remains unclear. The germline gives CDR1 MNHNY, CDR2 SVGAGI (reference sequence). V was pared by 6 bases and J by 7 bases, with 13 bases between. The CDR3 loop spans 12 amino acids. The CDR3: CASSRLDGEQYF. The CDR3 DNA follows: TGTGCCAGCAGCCGCTTGGACGGAGAGCAGTACTTC.

This clonotype showed up many times. The rearrangement joins TRBV29-1 to TRBJ2-1; D remains ambiguous. Germline loops: CDR1 SQVTM, CDR2 ANQGSEA. The CDR3 runs to 15 residues. Trimming left V 4 bases short and J 6 bases short, with 19 bases between. The CDR3 loop is CSVGKGLSPGNEQFF. In DNA, the CDR3 is TGCAGCGTTGGAAAGGGCCTTTCCCCGGGCAATGAGCAGTTCTTC.

This clonotype is medium-sized in the sample. The rearrangement uses TRBV3-1 and TRBJ2-1; 8 nucleotides line up with TRBD2. Germline CDR1 LGHDT, CDR2 YNNKEL (reference sequence). V was pared by 2 bases and J by 8 bases, with 11 bases of the junction left unmatched. The CDR3 runs 16 residues. CDR3 coding DNA: TGTGCCAGCAGCCAAAAAGGAGCGGGGGCCGGGTATGAGCAGTTCTTC. Its protein is CASSQKGAGAGYEQFF.

This clonotype is medium-sized (0.01 to 0.1%). The chain has TRBV7-9 and TRBJ1-1, with TRBD1 as a possible D gene (5 bases). Germline V CDR1 and CDR2: SEHNR, FQNEAQ (reference sequence). The CDR3 is made up of 16 amino acids. Trimming left V 5 bases short and J 0 bases short, with 16 bases between. The CDR3 nucleotides are TGTGCCAGCAGCGGGGGAGTCGGCGAGTTGAACACTGAAGCTTTCTTT. Protein sequence: CASSGGVGELNTEAFF.

V is TRBV24-1 and J is TRBJ2-3; tentatively, D is TRBD2 (6 bases). V shed 0 bases and J shed 1 base, with 10 bases lying between them. The CDR3 loop spans 16 amino acids. The germline V gene has CDR1 KGHDR and CDR2 SFDVKD. This CDR3 is CATSDLLPGGTDTQYF. CDR3 coding DNA: TGTGCCACCAGTGATTTGCTCCCGGGGGGCACAGATACGCAGTATTTT.